This passage covers 18 T cell receptor beta chains from one sample sequenced in a study of blood T cell repertoires in COVID-19. Produced via immunoSEQ multiplex PCR; TCRdb's table is partial and in-frame only. The sample has approximately 160,000 clones; about four fifths are singletons. Specimen: PBMCs or T cells enriched from blood (not recorded which). The receptor set was obtained from a woman in her forties or fifties in a cohort exposed to, infected with or recovered from COVID-19 (not recorded which).

The rearrangement uses TRBV2 and TRBJ1-5; D call uncertain. The CDR3 runs 12 residues. V was clipped by 6 bases and J by 3 bases, with 6 bases between them. Germline lookup yields CDR1 SNHLY and CDR2 FYNNEI. CDR3 in amino acids: CASSRDNQPQHF. The CDR3 DNA is TGTGCCAGCAGCCGGGACAATCAGCCCCAGCATTTT.

This clone came up a few times. The chain joins TRBV6-2 or TRBV6-3 to TRBJ2-7; tentatively, D is TRBD2 (6 bases). This CDR3 region has 17 residues. Trimming removed 5 bases at V and 5 bases at J, with 25 bases between. Germline CDR1 and CDR2: MNHEY and SVGEGT. This CDR3 is CASSTYPRSARGDEQYF. The CDR3 DNA sequence: TGTGCCAGCAGTACATACCCTAGGAGTGCGCGGGGCGACGAGCAGTACTTC.

V usage is TRBV6-6 and J usage is TRBJ2-6, with D uncertain. The CDR3 is 15 amino acids. CDR1 MNHNY and CDR2 SVGAGI come from the germline V gene (reference sequence). V was trimmed by 2 bases and J by 0 bases, leaving 5 bases between them. Here the CDR3 reads CASSYPGSGANVLTF. CDR3 DNA: TGTGCCAGCAGTTACCCAGGCTCTGGGGCCAACGTCCTGACTTTC.

There are a few counts of this clone. The chain is built from TRBV5-8 and TRBJ1-1; 7 bases match TRBD1. The V gene's germline CDR1 is SGHTS and CDR2 YDEGEE. Trimming took 4 bases from V and 0 from J; bases not matched to a gene: 6. This CDR3 contains 15 residues. The CDR3 DNA is TGTGCCAGCAGCCTCCGGGGACAGTTGAACACTGAAGCTTTCTTT. This translates into CASSLRGQLNTEAFF.

The genes are TRBV10-3 and TRBJ2-1, with 11 bases identical to TRBD1. The germline CDR1 and CDR2 sequences are ENHRY and SYGVKD. The CDR3 is 18 amino acids. V lost 1 base, J lost 2 bases, and 7 bases stayed unmatched. The chain's CDR3 is CAISELGGTGGAYNEQFF. CDR3 nucleotides: TGTGCCATCAGTGAGTTGGGCGGGACAGGGGGAGCCTACAATGAGCAGTTCTTC.

A single count supports this clone. The rearrangement joins TRBV14 to TRBJ1-2, with a weak D call TRBD1 (5 bases). With 2 bases removed from V and 6 bases from J, the gap between germline ends came to 13 bases. Looked up from germline, CDR1 is SGHDN and CDR2 is FVKESK. The CDR3 runs 14 residues. DNA of the CDR3: TGTGCCAGCAGCCAATTTAGGGGTGGAAATGGCTACACCTTC. It is translated as CASSQFRGGNGYTF.

A few counts support this clone. The gene calls are TRBV4-3 and TRBJ1-2, with D perhaps matching TRBD1 (6 bases). Germline lookup yields CDR1 LGHNA and CDR2 YSLEER. The CDR3 is made up of 17 amino acids. V was trimmed by 0 bases and J by 2 bases, leaving 16 bases between them. The CDR3 region has the DNA TGCGCCAGCAGCCAAGATGGGGGGGCTGGTTTCAACTATGGCTACACCTTC. Its translation is CASSQDGGAGFNYGYTF.

The chain employs TRBV2 and TRBJ2-5; TRBD2 might be the D (6 bases). This CDR3 has 13 residues. Per the germline V gene, CDR1 is SNHLY and CDR2 is FYNNEI. V lost 8 bases to trimming and J lost 2 bases, with 12 bases between them. The CDR3 spells CASFRGNQETQYF. CDR3 DNA: TGTGCCAGCTTCCGGGGGAATCAAGAGACCCAGTACTTC.

The V gene is TRBV19, the J gene TRBJ2-5; 9 bases fit TRBD1. CDR3 length: 14 residues. Trimming took 3 bases from V and 5 from J; bases not matched to a gene: 4. CDR1 and CDR2 (germline): LNHDA, SQIVND (reference sequence). CDR3 coding DNA: TGTGCCAGTAGTATCGGGACAGGGCCGGAGACCCAGTACTTC. Translated, it gives CASSIGTGPETQYF.

This sequence joins TRBV29-1 and TRBJ2-7; D might be TRBD2 (5 bases). With 4 bases removed from V and 2 bases from J, the gap between germline ends came to 15 bases. The CDR3 totals 14 residues. Germline V lookup: CDR1 SQVTM, CDR2 ANQGSEA. As DNA, the CDR3 is TGCAGCGTTGCCCGGGATACAAATACCTACGAGCAGTACTTC. Its protein is CSVARDTNTYEQYF.

This clone was found once. The chain uses TRBV27 and TRBJ2-1, with TRBD2 matching over 10 bases. J was trimmed by 8 bases and V by 7 bases; bases with no gene match: 11. This CDR3 has 15 residues. Germline CDR1 MNHEY, CDR2 SMNVEV (reference sequence). CDR3 in DNA: TGTGCCAGCACCCCGGGACTAGCGAATTCGGATGAGCAGTTCTTC. Amino acids: CASTPGLANSDEQFF.

The gene calls are TRBV3-1 (or the pseudogene TRBV3-2) and TRBJ1-2; TRBD1 aligns across 9 bases. V lost 6 bases, J lost 5 bases, and 4 bases stayed unmatched. This CDR3 region has 13 residues. CDR1 and CDR2 from the germline V gene are LGHDT and YNNKEL (reference sequence). CDR3 region: CASRGQGWYGYTF. The CDR3 DNA sequence: TGTGCCAGCAGGGGACAGGGCTGGTATGGCTACACCTTC.

The J gene is TRBJ1-4, the V gene TRBV6-5; possible D gene TRBD1, 5 bases. Germline CDR1 and CDR2: MNHEY and SVGAGI. The CDR3 is 14 amino acids. Trimming removed 5 bases from V and 8 bases from J, with 15 bases in between. The CDR3 loop reads CASSTGRREEKLFF. The CDR3 DNA follows: TGTGCCAGCAGTACGGGACGCCGGGAGGAAAAACTGTTTTTT.

CDR3 DNA sequence: TGTGCCTGGACGAGACAATCCGGGGACACCATATATTTT. Translated: CAWTRQSGDTIYF. V is TRBV30 and J is TRBJ1-3; D gene uncertain. This CDR3 comprises 13 residues. Trimming shortened V by 4 bases and J by 8 bases, and 15 bases separated the two germline ends. The germline gives CDR1 GTSNPN, CDR2 SVGIG (reference sequence).

This chain uses TRBV29-1 with TRBJ2-3; 8 nucleotides align to TRBD2. The V and J ends lost 4 bases and 6 bases, in that order; junction bases with no gene match: 6. Germline V gene data show CDR1 as SQVTM and CDR2 as ANQGSEA. The CDR3 totals 13 residues. CDR3 nucleotides: TGCAGCGTTGCAACGGGAGGGCGGGATACGCAGTATTTT. Translation gives CSVATGGRDTQYF.

The CDR3 DNA sequence: TGTGCCAGCAGCTTAGGGGGCGGACAGTACTTC. It encodes CASSLGGGQYF. The rearrangement links TRBV11-2 to TRBJ2-7; maybe TRBD1 (5 bases). This CDR3 has 11 residues. The ends were cut back, 1 base at V and 10 bases at J, with 8 bases in the middle. Germline V gives CDR1 SGHAT, CDR2 FQNNGV.

The V call is TRBV3-1 (or the pseudogene TRBV3-2), the J call TRBJ2-1; the D gene is possibly TRBD2 (6 bases). Trimming shortened V by 6 bases and J by 15 bases, and 18 bases separated the two germline ends. The germline gives CDR1 LGHDT, CDR2 YNNKEL (reference sequence). The CDR3 spans 12 residues. In DNA form, the CDR3 reads TGTGCCAGCAGACCGGAGGCGGGGAGGACGTTCTTC. Protein product: CASRPEAGRTFF.

The V call is TRBV11-2, the J call TRBJ1-1; 7 nucleotides agree with TRBD1. Germline V gene lookup returns CDR1 SGHAT and CDR2 FQNNGV. The CDR3 is 17 residues long. The V and J ends lost 0 bases and 0 bases, in that order; junction bases with no gene match: 7. In DNA form, the CDR3 reads TGTGCCAGCAGCTTAGAACTGACAGGGCCTCTGAACACTGAAGCTTTCTTT. It encodes CASSLELTGPLNTEAFF.